This T cell receptor (beta chain) was observed in a study of post-analysis software for immune sequencing data. Presence of unique molecular identifiers characterized the TCR beta cDNA libraries. TCRdb re-derived calls from the PCR reads in MiXCR, one entry per CDR3 protein. The table records about 400,000 distinct CDR3 sequences, around a third of them present only once. Study results and caveats: Analysis by F measure revealed that same-batch samples clustered strongly together. Patients showed TRBV5-6, TRBV5-1 and TRBV20-1 among roughly five TRBV segments more frequent than in controls.

On this clonotype: What it recognizes is unknown.

Germline CDR1 is MNHNS and CDR2 is SASEGT. Deletions cut 3 bases from V and 0 bases from J, with 9 bases between. The CDR3 runs to 14 residues. The sequence derives from a girl aged 10 to 17 with multiple sclerosis. The gene calls are TRBV6-1 and TRBJ2-7; D might be TRBD1 or TRBD2, each matching 5 bases. The source material was blood. The CDR3 DNA sequence: TGTGCCAGCAGTGATCGGGGCGGCTCCTACGAGCAGTACTTC. Translated: CASSDRGGSYEQYF.